The clone carrying this TCR beta chain was picked up a small number of times. Its specificity is unknown. These data are taken from a study of shared clonotypes between healthy human individuals. Study conclusions and caveats: Donor scarcity curtailed the genetic and exposure-history diversity represented herein.

Unsorted PBMC DNA sequencing spanned ten immunoSEQ deep assay plates. Sequenced by immunoSEQ multiplex PCR; TCRdb stores in-frame clones only, minus some. The table includes hundreds of thousands of clones, roughly four fifths detected once. Free of recent acute infections or vaccinations, the donors were healthy HIV-negative adults. Caucasian adults living in Nashville, Tennessee, provided all samples. CDR1 MNHNS and CDR2 SASEGT come from the germline V gene. This CDR3 contains 18 residues. V was cut by 0 bases and J by 0 bases, with 15 bases left in between. This sequence originates from a woman in her forties in good health. Some clones in this sample may be carry-over from other donors' samples. Material for sequencing was PBMCs. This chain connects TRBV6-1 to TRBJ2-4, with D perhaps TRBD1 (6 bases). The CDR3 here is CASSEAPLTGRAKNIQYF. The CDR3 nucleotides are TGTGCCAGCAGTGAAGCCCCCCTAACAGGGAGAGCCAAAAACATTCAGTACTTC.